The present T cell receptor (beta chain) was sequenced within a study of PD-L1 blockade in urothelial cancer. Study details: Analyzed time points were 3 weeks (second dose) and 6 weeks after therapy began.

The CDR3 is made up of 16 amino acids. Germline-derived CDR1 and CDR2 are MNHNY and SVGAGI (reference sequence). V dropped 0 bases and J dropped 6; count of bases not matched to a gene: 8. Spiked synthetic TCR analogs estimated absolute template abundance per PCR. The protocol was immunoSEQ multiplex PCR, while the TCRdb copy is restricted to in-frame clones and leaves out a portion. The sample consists of some 76,000 clones, 85% to 90% of them appearing once. The TCR comes from a man aged 60 to 75 with urothelial cancer. The chain couples TRBV6-6 to TRBJ2-1, with 7 bases aligning to TRBD2. The sequencing here drew on PBMCs, taken around atezolizumab (anti-PD-L1) treatment. CDR3 in DNA: TGTGCCAGCAGTTACTCGACGTCTAGCGGTTCCAATGAGCAGTTCTTC. Residues: CASSYSTSSGSNEQFF.